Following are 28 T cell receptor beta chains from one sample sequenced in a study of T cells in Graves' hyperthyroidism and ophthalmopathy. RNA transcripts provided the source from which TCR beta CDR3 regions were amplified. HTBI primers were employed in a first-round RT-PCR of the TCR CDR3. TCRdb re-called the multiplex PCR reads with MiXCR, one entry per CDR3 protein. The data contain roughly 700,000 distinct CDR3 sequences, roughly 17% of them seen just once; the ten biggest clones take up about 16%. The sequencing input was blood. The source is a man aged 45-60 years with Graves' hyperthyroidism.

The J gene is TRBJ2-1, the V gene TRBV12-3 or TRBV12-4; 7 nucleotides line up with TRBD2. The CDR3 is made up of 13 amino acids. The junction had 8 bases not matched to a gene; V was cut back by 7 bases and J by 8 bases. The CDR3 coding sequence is TGTGCCAGCACGTTAGCGGGCATGGATGAGCAGTTCTTC. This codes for CASTLAGMDEQFF.

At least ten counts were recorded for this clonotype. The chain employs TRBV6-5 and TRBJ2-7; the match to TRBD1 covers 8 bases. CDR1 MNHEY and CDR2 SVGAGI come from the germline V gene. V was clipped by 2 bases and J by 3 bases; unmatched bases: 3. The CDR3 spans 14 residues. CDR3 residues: CASSYTQGVYEQYF. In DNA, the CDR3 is TGTGCCAGCAGTTACACACAGGGGGTCTACGAGCAGTACTTC.

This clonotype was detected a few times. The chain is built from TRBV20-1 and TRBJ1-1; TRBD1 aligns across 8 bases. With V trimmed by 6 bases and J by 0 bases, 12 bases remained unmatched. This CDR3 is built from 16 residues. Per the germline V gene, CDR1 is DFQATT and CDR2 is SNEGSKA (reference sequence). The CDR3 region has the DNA TGCAGTGCCAAACCGGTGGACAGGGTCATGAACACTGAAGCTTTCTTT. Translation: CSAKPVDRVMNTEAFF.

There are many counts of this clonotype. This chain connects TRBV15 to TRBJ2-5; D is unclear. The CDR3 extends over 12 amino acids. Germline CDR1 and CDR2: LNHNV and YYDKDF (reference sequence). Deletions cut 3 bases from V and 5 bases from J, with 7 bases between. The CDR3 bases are TGTGCCACCAGCAGGATGATGGAGACCCAGTACTTC. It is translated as CATSRMMETQYF.

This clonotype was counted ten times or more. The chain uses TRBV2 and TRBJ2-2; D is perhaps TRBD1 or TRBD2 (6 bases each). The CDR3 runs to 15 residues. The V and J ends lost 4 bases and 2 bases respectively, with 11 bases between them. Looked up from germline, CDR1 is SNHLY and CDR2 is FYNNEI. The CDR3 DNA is TGTGCCAGCAGTGGGAGGGGGTCAAACACCGGGGAGCTGTTTTTT. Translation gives CASSGRGSNTGELFF.

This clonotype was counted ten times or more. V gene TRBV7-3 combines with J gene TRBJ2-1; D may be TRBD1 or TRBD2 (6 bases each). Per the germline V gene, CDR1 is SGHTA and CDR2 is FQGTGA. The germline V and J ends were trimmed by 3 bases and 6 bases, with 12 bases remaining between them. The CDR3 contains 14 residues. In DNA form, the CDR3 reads TGTGCCAGCAGCTTTAGGGGGGAGCTCAATGAGCAGTTCTTC. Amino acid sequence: CASSFRGELNEQFF.

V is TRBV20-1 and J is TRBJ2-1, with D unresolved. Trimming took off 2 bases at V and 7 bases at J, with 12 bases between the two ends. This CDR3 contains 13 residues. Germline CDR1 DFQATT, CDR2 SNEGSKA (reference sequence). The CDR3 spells CSARQADGNEQFF. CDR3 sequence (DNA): TGCAGTGCTAGACAAGCCGACGGTAATGAGCAGTTCTTC.

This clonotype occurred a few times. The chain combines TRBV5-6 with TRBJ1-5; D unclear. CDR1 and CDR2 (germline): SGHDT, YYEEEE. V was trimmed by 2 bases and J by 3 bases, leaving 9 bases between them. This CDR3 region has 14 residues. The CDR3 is CASSLRQNNQPQHF. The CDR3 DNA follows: TGTGCCAGCAGCTTACGCCAGAACAATCAGCCCCAGCATTTT.

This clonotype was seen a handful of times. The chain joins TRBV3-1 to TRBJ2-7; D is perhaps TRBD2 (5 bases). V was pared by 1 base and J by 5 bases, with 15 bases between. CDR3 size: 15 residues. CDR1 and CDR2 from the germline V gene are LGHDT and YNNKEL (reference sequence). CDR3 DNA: TGTGCCAGCAGCCAAGCCCCGGGGTGGGGTGACGAGCAGTACTTC. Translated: CASSQAPGWGDEQYF.

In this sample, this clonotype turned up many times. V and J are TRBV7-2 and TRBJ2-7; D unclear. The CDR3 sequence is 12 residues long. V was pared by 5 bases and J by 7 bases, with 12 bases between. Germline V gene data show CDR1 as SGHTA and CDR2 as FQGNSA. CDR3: CASSQDPAEQYF. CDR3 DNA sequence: TGTGCCAGCAGCCAGGATCCCGCGGAGCAGTACTTC.

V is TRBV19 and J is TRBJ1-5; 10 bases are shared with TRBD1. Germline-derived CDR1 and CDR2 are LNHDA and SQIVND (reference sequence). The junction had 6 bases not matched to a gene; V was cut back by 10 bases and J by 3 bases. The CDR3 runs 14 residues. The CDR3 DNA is TGTGCCACTGGGACAGGGGTTATCAATCAGCCCCAGCATTTT. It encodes CATGTGVINQPQHF.

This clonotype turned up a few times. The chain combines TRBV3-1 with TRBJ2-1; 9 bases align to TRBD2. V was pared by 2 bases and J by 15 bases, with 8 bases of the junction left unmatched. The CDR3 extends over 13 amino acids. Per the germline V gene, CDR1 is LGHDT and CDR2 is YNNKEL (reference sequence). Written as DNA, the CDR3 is TGTGCCAGCAGCCAATCTCTAGCGGGGTTTCGGTTCTTC. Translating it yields CASSQSLAGFRFF.

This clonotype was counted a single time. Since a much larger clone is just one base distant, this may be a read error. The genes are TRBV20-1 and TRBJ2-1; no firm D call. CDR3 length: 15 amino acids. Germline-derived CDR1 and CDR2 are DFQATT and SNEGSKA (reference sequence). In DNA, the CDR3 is TGCAGTGCTAGTACACACCTTAACTCCTACAATGAGCAGCTCTTC. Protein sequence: CSASTHLNSYNEQLF.

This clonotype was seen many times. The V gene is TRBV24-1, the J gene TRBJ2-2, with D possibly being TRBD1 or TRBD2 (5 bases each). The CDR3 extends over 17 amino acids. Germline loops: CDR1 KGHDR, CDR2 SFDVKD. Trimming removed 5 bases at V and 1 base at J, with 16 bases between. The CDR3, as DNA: TGTGCCACCAGTGTTATCCCCGGGACGGGGAACACCGGGGAGCTGTTTTTT. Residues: CATSVIPGTGNTGELFF.

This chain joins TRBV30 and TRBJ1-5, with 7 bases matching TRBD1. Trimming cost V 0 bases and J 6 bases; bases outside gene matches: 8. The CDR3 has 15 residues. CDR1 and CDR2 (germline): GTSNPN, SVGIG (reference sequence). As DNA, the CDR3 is TGTGCCTGGAGTGTGGGACAGTCCTTCGGTCAGCCCCAGCATTTT. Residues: CAWSVGQSFGQPQHF.

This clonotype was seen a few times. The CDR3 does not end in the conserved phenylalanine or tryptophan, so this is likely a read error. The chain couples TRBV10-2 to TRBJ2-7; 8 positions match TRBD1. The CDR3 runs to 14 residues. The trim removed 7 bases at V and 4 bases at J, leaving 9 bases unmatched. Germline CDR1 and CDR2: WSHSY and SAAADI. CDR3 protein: CASIPGQGAYEQYL. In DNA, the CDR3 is TGCGCCAGCATCCCGGGGCAGGGGGCTTACGAGCAGTACCTC.

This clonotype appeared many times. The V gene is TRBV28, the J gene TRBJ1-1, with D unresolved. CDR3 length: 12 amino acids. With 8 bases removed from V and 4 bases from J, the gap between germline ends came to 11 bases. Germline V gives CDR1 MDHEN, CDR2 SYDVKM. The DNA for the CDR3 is TGTGCCAGCGAAATTTGGGGCACTGAAGCTTTCTTT. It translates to CASEIWGTEAFF.

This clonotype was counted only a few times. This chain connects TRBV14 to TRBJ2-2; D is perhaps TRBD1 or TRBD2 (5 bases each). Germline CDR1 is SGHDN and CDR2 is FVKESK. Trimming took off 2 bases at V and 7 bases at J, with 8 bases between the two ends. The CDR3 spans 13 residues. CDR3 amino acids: CASSQWGNGELFF. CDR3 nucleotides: TGTGCCAGCAGCCAATGGGGGAACGGGGAGCTGTTTTTT.

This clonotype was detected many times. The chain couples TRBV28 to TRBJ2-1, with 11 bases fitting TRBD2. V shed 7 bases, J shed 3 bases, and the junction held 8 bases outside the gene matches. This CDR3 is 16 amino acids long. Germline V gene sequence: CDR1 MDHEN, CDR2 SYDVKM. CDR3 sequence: CASTIVGTSGYNEQFF. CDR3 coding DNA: TGTGCCAGCACTATTGTCGGGACTAGCGGCTACAATGAGCAGTTCTTC.

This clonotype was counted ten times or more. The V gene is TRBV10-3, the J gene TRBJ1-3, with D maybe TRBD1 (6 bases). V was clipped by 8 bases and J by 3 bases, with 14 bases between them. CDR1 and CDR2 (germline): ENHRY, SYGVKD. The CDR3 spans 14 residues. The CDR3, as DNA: TGTGCCATCTTACAGGGAAGCTATGGAAACACCATATATTTT. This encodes CAILQGSYGNTIYF.

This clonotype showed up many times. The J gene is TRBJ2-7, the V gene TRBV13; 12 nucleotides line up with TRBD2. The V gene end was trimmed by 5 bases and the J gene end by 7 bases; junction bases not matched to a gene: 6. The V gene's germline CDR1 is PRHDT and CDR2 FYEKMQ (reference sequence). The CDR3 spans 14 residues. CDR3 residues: CASSPGLAGGEQYF. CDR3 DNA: TGTGCCAGCAGCCCGGGACTAGCGGGCGGAGAGCAGTACTTC.

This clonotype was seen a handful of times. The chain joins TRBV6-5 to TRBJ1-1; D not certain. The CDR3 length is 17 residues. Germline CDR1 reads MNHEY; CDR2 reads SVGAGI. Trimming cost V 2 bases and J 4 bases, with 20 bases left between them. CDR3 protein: CASSYAITEAVSTEAFF. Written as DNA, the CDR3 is TGTGCCAGCAGTTACGCCATAACCGAGGCGGTTTCCACTGAAGCTTTCTTT.

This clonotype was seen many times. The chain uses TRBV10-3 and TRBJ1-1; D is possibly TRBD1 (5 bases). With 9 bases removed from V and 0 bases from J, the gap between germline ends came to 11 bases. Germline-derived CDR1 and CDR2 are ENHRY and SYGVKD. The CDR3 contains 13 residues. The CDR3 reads CAIRRGMNTEAFF. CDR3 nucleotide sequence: TGTGCCATACGCCGGGGGATGAACACTGAAGCTTTCTTT.

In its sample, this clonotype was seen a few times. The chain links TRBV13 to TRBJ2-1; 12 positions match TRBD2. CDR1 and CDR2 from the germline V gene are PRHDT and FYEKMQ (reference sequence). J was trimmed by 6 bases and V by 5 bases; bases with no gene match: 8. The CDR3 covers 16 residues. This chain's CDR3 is CASSAPTSGRGNEQFF. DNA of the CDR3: TGTGCCAGCAGCGCCCCGACTAGCGGGAGAGGCAATGAGCAGTTCTTC. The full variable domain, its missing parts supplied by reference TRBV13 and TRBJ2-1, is AAGVIQSPRHLIKEKRETATLKCYPIPRHDTVYWYQQGPGQDPQFLISFYEKMQSDKGSIPDRFSAQQFSDYHSELNMSSLELGDSALYFCASSAPTSGRGNEQFFGPGTRLTVL.

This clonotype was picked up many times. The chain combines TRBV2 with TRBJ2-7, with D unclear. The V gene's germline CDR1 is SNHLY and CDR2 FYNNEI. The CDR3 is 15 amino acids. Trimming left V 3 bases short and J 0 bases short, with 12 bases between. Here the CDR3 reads CASSDGHPTSYEQYF. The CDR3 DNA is TGTGCCAGCAGTGATGGCCATCCTACCTCCTACGAGCAGTACTTC.

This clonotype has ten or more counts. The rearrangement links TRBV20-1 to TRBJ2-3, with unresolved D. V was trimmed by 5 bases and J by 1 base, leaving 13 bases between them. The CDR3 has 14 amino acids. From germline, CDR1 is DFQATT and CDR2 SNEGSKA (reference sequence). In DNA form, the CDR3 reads TGCAGTGCTCTACTGGCCGCGGGCACAGATACGCAGTATTTT. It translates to CSALLAAGTDTQYF.

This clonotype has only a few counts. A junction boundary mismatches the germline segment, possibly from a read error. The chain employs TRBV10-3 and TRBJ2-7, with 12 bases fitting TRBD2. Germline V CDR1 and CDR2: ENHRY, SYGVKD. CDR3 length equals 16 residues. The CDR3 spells CASSEGTSGFSYEQYF. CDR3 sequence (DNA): TGTGCCAGCAGTGAAGGGACTAGCGGGTTCTCCTACGAGCAGTACTTC.

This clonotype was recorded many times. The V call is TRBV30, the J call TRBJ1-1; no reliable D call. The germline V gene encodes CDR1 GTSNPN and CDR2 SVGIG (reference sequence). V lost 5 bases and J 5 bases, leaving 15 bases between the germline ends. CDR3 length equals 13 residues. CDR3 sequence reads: CAWLPITGTEAFF. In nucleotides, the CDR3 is TGTGCCTGGCTCCCAATTACGGGGACTGAAGCTTTCTTT.